The 10 T cell receptor beta chains in this list originate from one sample, sequenced in a study of T cell repertoires in aging, cancer and after chemotherapy. Multiplex touch-down PCR with TRB-A/B primers amplified rearranged V-D-J TRB sequences. TCRdb reprocessed the multiplex PCR reads with MiXCR, giving one entry per CDR3 protein. The profile covers roughly 12,000 distinct CDR3 sequences, with 35% appearing a single time and about 6.2% taken by the ten largest. Amplification of TCR beta used genomic DNA extracted from peripheral blood. Sequencing input: blood. Source of these receptors: a human donor in good health. The donor label of this sample is uncertain.

Details on this clonotype: This may stem from a read error, because a much larger clone lies one nucleotide away. The chain joins TRBV29-1 to TRBJ2-1, with D unresolved. Judging by the DNA end, TRBJ2-7 fits better; the J call may be wrong. Germline CDR1 and CDR2: SQVTM and ANQGSEA. CDR3 length: 16 residues. As DNA, the CDR3 is TGCAGCGTTGAAGATCCAGGCACAAGCTCCTACAATGAGCAGTACTTC. It translates to CSVEDPGTSSYNEQYF.

Details on this clonotype: Its ends do not fully match the called genes, so a read error is possible. V is TRBV18 and J is TRBJ2-1; 14 positions match TRBD2. Per the germline V gene, CDR1 is KGHSH and CDR2 is LQKENI. The CDR3 covers 16 residues. In DNA, the CDR3 is TGTGTCAGCTCACCACCGTTCGGACTAGCGGGAGGTGAGCAGTTCTTC. This codes for CVSSPPFGLAGGEQFF. Together with reference TRBV18 and TRBJ2-1, the CDR3 gives the full variable domain: NAGVMQNPRHLVRRRGQEARLRCSPMKGHSHVYWYRQLPEEGLKFMVYLQKENIIDESGMPKERFSAEFPKEGPSILRIQQVVRGDSAAYFCVSSPPFGLAGGEQFFGPGTRLTVL.

In its sample, this clonotype is medium-sized. At one boundary the junction diverges from the germline segment, which might be a read error. The chain combines TRBV11-3 with TRBJ1-2, with 8 bases identical to TRBD1. Germline loops: CDR1 SGHNT, CDR2 YENEEA. The CDR3 totals 14 residues. CDR3 nucleotides: TGTGCCAGCAGCGTAGAGCGACAGGGGTATGGCTACACCTTC. Its translation: CASSVERQGYGYTF.

In this sample, this clonotype turned up a few times. The chain employs TRBV5-6 and TRBJ2-3; 10 positions agree with TRBD2. With V trimmed by 0 bases and J by 8 bases, 3 bases remained unmatched. The CDR3 spans 14 residues. Germline V gene data show CDR1 as SGHDT and CDR2 as YYEEEE. This CDR3 is CASSLASGGGTQYF. CDR3 in DNA: TGTGCCAGCAGCTTGGCCAGCGGGGGGGGTACGCAGTATTTT.

The CDR3 loop is CASSSRQGSYGYTF. The CDR3 DNA reads TGCGCCAGCAGCTCCCGACAGGGAAGCTATGGCTACACCTTC. The chain carries TRBV5-1 and TRBJ1-2; 7 positions match TRBD1. V shed 3 bases, J shed 4 bases, and the junction held 6 bases outside the gene matches. Germline lookup yields CDR1 SGHRS and CDR2 YFSETQ. This CDR3 comprises 14 residues.

V gene TRBV5-5 combines with J gene TRBJ2-3; D tentatively reads TRBD1 or TRBD2 (7 bases each). The CDR3 covers 20 residues. Trimming pared 0 bases from V and 4 bases from J, leaving 27 bases between. CDR1 is SGHKS and CDR2 is YYEKEE in the germline V gene (reference sequence). The CDR3 DNA sequence: TGTGCCAGCAGCTTGGCGGGACAGAGAACAGCGGGAAAGAGAGCAGATACGCAGTATTTT. Translated: CASSLAGQRTAGKRADTQYF.

The chain has TRBV27 and TRBJ2-4; 10 bases fit TRBD1. This CDR3 is built from 21 residues. V lost 9 bases and J lost 2; bases outside the gene matches: 25. CDR1 is MNHEY, CDR2 SMNVEV, per germline (reference sequence). CDR3 nucleotide sequence: TGTGCCAGGTCGGAGGTGTTTACCCGGCACCGGGACAGGGGAACCAAAAACATTCAGTACTTC. As protein: CARSEVFTRHRDRGTKNIQYF.

The rearrangement joins TRBV30 to TRBJ2-1, with 11 bases fitting TRBD2. The CDR3 is 14 residues long. After removal of 2 bases from V and 4 bases from J, the junction contained 1 base not matched to a gene. Germline V gene lookup returns CDR1 GTSNPN and CDR2 SVGIG (reference sequence). The CDR3 spells CAWSRLAGYNEQFF. The CDR3 nucleotides are TGTGCCTGGAGTCGACTAGCGGGGTACAATGAGCAGTTCTTC.

This clonotype was counted a single time. The chain recombines TRBV5-5 with TRBJ2-7, with 7 bases that match TRBD2. Germline-derived CDR1 and CDR2 are SGHKS and YYEKEE (reference sequence). The CDR3 covers 14 residues. V trimming: 1 base; J trimming: 5 bases; junction bases outside the gene matches: 6. CDR3 sequence (DNA): TGTGCCAGCAGCTTGACAGCGGGAACCGACGAGCAGTACTTC. This gives the protein CASSLTAGTDEQYF.

This clonotype has just a few counts. The chain carries TRBV6-6 and TRBJ2-5; D is undetermined. The CDR3 has 17 amino acids. The ends were cut back, 0 bases at V and 4 bases at J, with 18 bases in the middle. Per the germline V gene, CDR1 is MNHNY and CDR2 is SVGAGI (reference sequence). The CDR3 protein is CASSYSADRRSLETQYF. CDR3 sequence (DNA): TGTGCCAGCAGTTACTCTGCCGACCGGAGAAGTCTAGAGACCCAGTACTTC.